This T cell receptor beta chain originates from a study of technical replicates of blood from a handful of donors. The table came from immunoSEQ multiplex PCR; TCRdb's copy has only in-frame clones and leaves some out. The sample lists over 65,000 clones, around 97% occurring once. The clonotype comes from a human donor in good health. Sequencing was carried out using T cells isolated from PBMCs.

This CDR3 reads CASSPGQFIYSNQPQHF. CDR3 nucleotide sequence: TGTGCCAGTAGCCCGGGACAGTTCATATATAGCAATCAGCCCCAGCATTTT. The chain carries TRBV19 and TRBJ1-5; 7 nucleotides line up with TRBD1. Germline V gene data show CDR1 as LNHDA and CDR2 as SQIVND (reference sequence). The CDR3 spans 17 residues. V lost 6 bases, J lost 0 bases, and 11 bases stayed unmatched.